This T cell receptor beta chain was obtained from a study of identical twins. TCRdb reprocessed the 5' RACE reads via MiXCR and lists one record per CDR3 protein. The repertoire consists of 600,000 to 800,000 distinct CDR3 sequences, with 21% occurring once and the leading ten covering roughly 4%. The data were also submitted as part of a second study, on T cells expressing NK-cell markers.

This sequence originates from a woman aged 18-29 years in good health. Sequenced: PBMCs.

This CDR3 reads CASSNTDALNTEAFF. The CDR3 coding sequence is TGCGCCAGCAGTAACACAGATGCTTTGAACACTGAAGCTTTCTTT. This sequence joins TRBV5-1 and TRBJ1-1; D is unclear. The CDR3 sequence is 15 residues long. Germline CDR1 and CDR2: SGHRS and YFSETQ. V lost 5 bases to trimming and J lost 0 bases, with 14 bases between them.